These T cell receptor beta chains were read from a single sample in a study of monozygotic twins with inflammatory bowel disease. TCRdb reprocessed the 5' RACE reads; each CDR3 protein has one entry and no DNA is given. Its clone listing holds about 380,000 distinct CDR3 sequences. What was sequenced was blood. These receptor sequences come from a human donor with ulcerative colitis or Crohn's disease, or a healthy co-twin of an affected twin (not recorded which). Both conserved end residues are part of each CDR3. Each record gives: J gene, V gene, CDR3 protein.

j_gene: TRBJ1-6
v_gene: TRBV19
CDR3aa: CASSMGLGTGSSPLHF

j_gene: TRBJ2-1
v_gene: TRBV5-1
CDR3aa: CASSWNTYNEQFF

j_gene: TRBJ2-1
v_gene: TRBV27
CDR3aa: CASSLSDLAGGNNEQFF

j_gene: TRBJ2-1
v_gene: TRBV20-1
CDR3aa: CSASSGYRFDEQFF

j_gene: TRBJ2-3
v_gene: TRBV20-1
CDR3aa: CSAKAGGPENTQYF

j_gene: TRBJ2-7
v_gene: TRBV20-1
CDR3aa: CSARAVQGWQYF

j_gene: TRBJ2-3
v_gene: TRBV7-2
CDR3aa: CASSLWPGTDTQYF

j_gene: TRBJ1-2
v_gene: TRBV12-3/TRBV12-4
CDR3aa: CASSQQGGRFGYTF

j_gene: TRBJ2-1
v_gene: TRBV6-2/TRBV6-3
CDR3aa: CASSYGGNEQFF

j_gene: TRBJ1-2
v_gene: TRBV19
CDR3aa: CASEETDNYGYTF

j_gene: TRBJ2-3
v_gene: TRBV5-1
CDR3aa: CASSLLSRTTDTQYF

j_gene: TRBJ2-1
v_gene: TRBV14
CDR3aa: CASSQGWQNNEQFF

j_gene: TRBJ1-1
v_gene: TRBV20-1
CDR3aa: CSATNPGQGQTEAFF

j_gene: TRBJ2-1
v_gene: TRBV7-9
CDR3aa: CASSLVGRNNEQFF

j_gene: TRBJ2-7
v_gene: TRBV7-2
CDR3aa: CASSPRTGTGGEQYF

j_gene: TRBJ2-7
v_gene: TRBV29-1
CDR3aa: CSVVGGEGSSYEQYF

j_gene: TRBJ2-5
v_gene: TRBV15
CDR3aa: CATSPGPEGETQYF

j_gene: TRBJ2-3
v_gene: TRBV4-3
CDR3aa: CASSHFPPSGINTDTQYF

j_gene: TRBJ1-6
v_gene: TRBV19
CDR3aa: CASSRAGTLMDSPLHF

j_gene: TRBJ1-2
v_gene: TRBV4-1
CDR3aa: CASSLKDGTVDGYTF

j_gene: TRBJ1-2
v_gene: TRBV9
CDR3aa: CASSATGEYGYTF

j_gene: TRBJ2-7
v_gene: TRBV12-3/TRBV12-4
CDR3aa: CASSYAGTGVEQYF

j_gene: TRBJ2-2
v_gene: TRBV12-3/TRBV12-4
CDR3aa: CASSPPEGGTGELFF

j_gene: TRBJ1-1
v_gene: TRBV18
CDR3aa: CASSPRAITEAFF

j_gene: TRBJ2-5
v_gene: TRBV5-1
CDR3aa: CASSLEGAVGETQYF

j_gene: TRBJ2-6
v_gene: TRBV24-1
CDR3aa: CATTGHLNSGANVLTF

j_gene: TRBJ1-5
v_gene: TRBV28
CDR3aa: CASRKTGQGRQPQHF

j_gene: TRBJ2-3
v_gene: TRBV29-1
CDR3aa: CSGVQGATDTQYF

j_gene: TRBJ2-3
v_gene: TRBV5-1
CDR3aa: CASSVTSGGRDTQYF

j_gene: TRBJ2-1
v_gene: TRBV6-5
CDR3aa: CASSFLGGAYNEQFF

j_gene: TRBJ2-5
v_gene: TRBV30
CDR3aa: CAWSEGDPRSQYF

j_gene: TRBJ2-3
v_gene: TRBV29-1
CDR3aa: CSGLQSSTDTQYF

j_gene: TRBJ1-1
v_gene: TRBV6-5
CDR3aa: CASSYSGQGDGAFF

j_gene: TRBJ2-3
v_gene: TRBV4-3
CDR3aa: CASSLEGGGTDTQYF

j_gene: TRBJ2-5
v_gene: TRBV4-3
CDR3aa: CASSQVGTGKETQYF

j_gene: TRBJ1-2
v_gene: TRBV5-1
CDR3aa: CASSSDRGGYTF

j_gene: TRBJ2-2
v_gene: TRBV20-1
CDR3aa: CSASAAVSNTGELFF

j_gene: TRBJ2-3
v_gene: TRBV29-1
CDR3aa: CSVEVVGKRTDTQYF

j_gene: TRBJ2-5
v_gene: TRBV7-2
CDR3aa: CASSLDRRTQYF

j_gene: TRBJ2-4
v_gene: TRBV6-2/TRBV6-3
CDR3aa: CASSLDYLGQKRNIQYF

j_gene: TRBJ2-5
v_gene: TRBV5-1
CDR3aa: CASSLTTGRAETQYF

j_gene: TRBJ1-2
v_gene: TRBV12-3/TRBV12-4
CDR3aa: CASRSHGTLYGYTF

j_gene: TRBJ2-7
v_gene: TRBV4-1
CDR3aa: CASSQEGGGAGSYEQYF

j_gene: TRBJ2-7
v_gene: TRBV3-1
CDR3aa: CASSQEAGGVRNEQYF

j_gene: TRBJ1-1
v_gene: TRBV12-3/TRBV12-4
CDR3aa: CASSIQGSTTEAFF

j_gene: TRBJ2-7
v_gene: TRBV28
CDR3aa: CASSLRLLLDRGYEQYF

j_gene: TRBJ2-4
v_gene: TRBV5-1
CDR3aa: CASSLLSSTANIQYF

j_gene: TRBJ1-2
v_gene: TRBV6-1
CDR3aa: CASSPTRWALYGYTF

j_gene: TRBJ2-5
v_gene: TRBV7-2
CDR3aa: CASSWADRGRGETQYF

j_gene: TRBJ1-4
v_gene: TRBV12-3/TRBV12-4
CDR3aa: CASSLAKQGATNEKLFF

j_gene: TRBJ2-5
v_gene: TRBV5-5
CDR3aa: CASSEGTASRETQYF

j_gene: TRBJ2-1
v_gene: TRBV27
CDR3aa: CASSSLGQGYGDEQFF

j_gene: TRBJ1-5
v_gene: TRBV2
CDR3aa: CASSGHLGGNQPQHF

j_gene: TRBJ2-6
v_gene: TRBV7-2
CDR3aa: CASRHDSTSGANVLTF

j_gene: TRBJ2-1
v_gene: TRBV20-1
CDR3aa: CSASQGYNEQFF

j_gene: TRBJ1-4
v_gene: TRBV25-1
CDR3aa: CASGELLELFF

j_gene: TRBJ2-1
v_gene: TRBV13
CDR3aa: CASSSRPGSHEQFF

j_gene: TRBJ2-7
v_gene: TRBV7-7
CDR3aa: CASRAAGTALGEQYF

j_gene: TRBJ1-1
v_gene: TRBV6-2/TRBV6-3
CDR3aa: CATQRQGAVTEAFF